Sequencing of this T cell receptor beta chain was carried out in a study of blood T cell repertoires in COVID-19. Across the study: Sites in the United States, Italy and Spain provided acute and convalescent COVID-19 samples. T cells, B-cell-depleted T cells, or PBMCs supplied cDNA or gDNA.

Under the authors' procedure: Amplifying reference gene primers gave estimates of nucleated cell counts. Only in-frame clones appear in the TCRdb table, and some are missing; sequencing was by immunoSEQ multiplex PCR. The DNA gave D and trimming, while V, J and clone size come from that table. The sample yields more than 90,000 clones, approximately 87% seen once. The V gene's germline CDR1 is MDHEN and CDR2 SYDVKM. CDR3 length equals 18 residues. Trimming left V 5 bases short and J 0 bases short, with 22 bases between. The receptor comes from a man between 65 and 79 years old who had recovered from COVID-19. The sample consisted of peripheral blood. The gene calls are TRBV28 and TRBJ1-2, with D perhaps matching TRBD1 (5 bases). CDR3 loop: CASSAGRAGQASNYGYTF. The CDR3, as DNA: TGTGCCAGCAGTGCAGGTCGCGCAGGGCAGGCCTCTAACTATGGCTACACCTTC.